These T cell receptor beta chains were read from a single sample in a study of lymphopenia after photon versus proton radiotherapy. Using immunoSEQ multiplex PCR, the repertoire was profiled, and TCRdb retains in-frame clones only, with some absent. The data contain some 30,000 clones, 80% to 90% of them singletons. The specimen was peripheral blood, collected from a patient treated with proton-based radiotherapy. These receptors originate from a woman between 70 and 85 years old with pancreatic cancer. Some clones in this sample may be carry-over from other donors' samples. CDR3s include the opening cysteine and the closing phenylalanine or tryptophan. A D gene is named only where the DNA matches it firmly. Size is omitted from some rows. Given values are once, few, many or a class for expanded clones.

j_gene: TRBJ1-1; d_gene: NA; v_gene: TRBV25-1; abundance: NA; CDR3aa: CASSESPRSEAFF; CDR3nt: TGTGCCAGCAGTGAATCGCCCAGGTCTGAAGCTTTCTTT
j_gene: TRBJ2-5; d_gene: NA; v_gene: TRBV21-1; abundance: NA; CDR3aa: CASSKEAHSGTQYF; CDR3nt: TGTGCCAGCAGCAAAGAAGCGCACTCAGGGACCCAGTACTTC
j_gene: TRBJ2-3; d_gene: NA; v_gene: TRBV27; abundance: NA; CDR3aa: CASSFWERPDTQYF; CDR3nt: TGTGCCAGCAGTTTTTGGGAGCGTCCAGATACGCAGTATTTT
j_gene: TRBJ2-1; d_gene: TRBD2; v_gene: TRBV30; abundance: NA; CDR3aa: CAWKISGSNPYNEQFF; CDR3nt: TGTGCCTGGAAAATTAGCGGGAGCAACCCCTACAATGAGCAGTTCTTC
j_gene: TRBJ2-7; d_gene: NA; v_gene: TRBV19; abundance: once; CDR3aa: CASRVGGEIVGEQYF; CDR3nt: TGTGCCAGTCGAGTAGGGGGAGAGATAGTCGGCGAGCAGTACTTC
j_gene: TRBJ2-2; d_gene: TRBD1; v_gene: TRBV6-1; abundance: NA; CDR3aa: CASSLGQAGELFF; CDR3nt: TGTGCCAGCAGTCTCGGACAGGCCGGGGAGCTGTTTTTT
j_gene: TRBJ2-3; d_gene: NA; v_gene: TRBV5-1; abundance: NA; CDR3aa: CASSAQGDTQYF; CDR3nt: TGCGCCAGCAGCGCACAGGGAGATACGCAGTATTTT
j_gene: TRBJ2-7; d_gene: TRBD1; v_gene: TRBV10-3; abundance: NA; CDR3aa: CATTTTDPGQGAYEQYF; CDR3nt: TGTGCCACCACTACGACGGATCCGGGACAGGGGGCTTACGAGCAGTACTTC
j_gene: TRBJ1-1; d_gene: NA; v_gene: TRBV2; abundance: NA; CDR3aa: CASRQYMNTEAFF; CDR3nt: TGTGCCAGCAGACAGTACATGAACACTGAAGCTTTCTTT
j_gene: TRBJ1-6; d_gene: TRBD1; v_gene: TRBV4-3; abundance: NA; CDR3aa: CASSQGQLSSYNSPLHF; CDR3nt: TGCGCCAGCAGCCAGGGACAGCTGAGCTCCTATAATTCACCCCTCCACTTT
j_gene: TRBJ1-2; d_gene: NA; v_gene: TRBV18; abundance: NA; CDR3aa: CASSLTYQGEGYGYTF; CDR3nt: TGTGCCAGCTCACTTACCTACCAGGGAGAGGGCTATGGCTACACCTTC
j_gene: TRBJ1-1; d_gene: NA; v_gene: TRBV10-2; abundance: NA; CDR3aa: CASSENEMNTEAFF; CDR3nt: TGCGCCAGCAGTGAGAACGAAATGAACACTGAAGCTTTCTTT
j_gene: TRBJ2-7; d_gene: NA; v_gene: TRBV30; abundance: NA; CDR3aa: CAWSVIPGSYEQYF; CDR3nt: TGTGCCTGGAGTGTAATCCCAGGGTCTTACGAGCAGTACTTC
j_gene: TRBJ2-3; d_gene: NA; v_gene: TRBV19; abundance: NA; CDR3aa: CATSVSTDTQYF; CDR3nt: TGTGCCACCTCGGTCAGCACAGATACGCAGTATTTT
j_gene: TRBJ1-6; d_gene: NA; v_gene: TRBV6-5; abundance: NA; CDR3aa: CASRRGGDSPLHF; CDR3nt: TGTGCCAGCAGGCGGGGGGGAGATTCACCCCTCCACTTT
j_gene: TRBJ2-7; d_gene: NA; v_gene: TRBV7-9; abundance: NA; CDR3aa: CASSAHYEQYF; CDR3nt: TGTGCCAGCAGCGCCCACTACGAGCAGTACTTC
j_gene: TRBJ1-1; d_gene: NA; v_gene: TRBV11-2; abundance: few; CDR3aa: CASSLFGGAFF; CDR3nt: TGTGCCAGCAGCTTATTCGGAGGAGCTTTCTTT
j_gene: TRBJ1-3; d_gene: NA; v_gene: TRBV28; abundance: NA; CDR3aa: CASSLGERNTIYF; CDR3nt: TGTGCCAGCAGTTTGGGAGAAAGGAACACCATATATTTT
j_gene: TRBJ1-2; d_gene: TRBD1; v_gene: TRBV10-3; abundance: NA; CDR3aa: CAISERGLYGTDGYTF; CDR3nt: TGTGCCATCAGTGAGCGAGGCTTATACGGGACAGATGGCTACACCTTC
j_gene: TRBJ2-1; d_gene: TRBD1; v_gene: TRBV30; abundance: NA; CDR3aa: CAWSRGLFNEQFF; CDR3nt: TGTGCCTGGAGCAGGGGGCTATTCAATGAGCAGTTCTTC
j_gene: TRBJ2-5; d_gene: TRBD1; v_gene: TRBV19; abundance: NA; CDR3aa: CASSISGQGAQETQYF; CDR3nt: TGTGCCAGTAGTATTTCGGGACAGGGGGCTCAAGAGACCCAGTACTTC
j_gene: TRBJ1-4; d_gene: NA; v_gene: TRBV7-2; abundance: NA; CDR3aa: CASSLQPGRLFF; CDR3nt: TGTGCCAGCAGCTTACAACCGGGACGTCTGTTTTTT
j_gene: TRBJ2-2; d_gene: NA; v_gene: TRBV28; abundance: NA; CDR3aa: CASSPDRGLGTGELFF; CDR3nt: TGTGCCAGCAGCCCGGATAGAGGTTTGGGCACCGGGGAGCTGTTTTTT
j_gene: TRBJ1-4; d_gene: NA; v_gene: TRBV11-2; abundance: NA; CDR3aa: CASSLGTNEKLFF; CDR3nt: TGTGCCAGCAGCTTAGGTACTAATGAAAAACTGTTTTTT
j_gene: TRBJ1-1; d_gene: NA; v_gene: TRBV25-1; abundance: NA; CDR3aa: CASSETGYGTEAFF; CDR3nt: TGTGCCAGCAGTGAAACGGGATACGGCACTGAAGCTTTCTTT
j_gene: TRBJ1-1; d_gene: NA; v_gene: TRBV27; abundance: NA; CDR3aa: CASSYGTSTRAFF; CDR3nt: TGTGCCAGCAGTTACGGGACATCTACGAGGGCTTTCTTT
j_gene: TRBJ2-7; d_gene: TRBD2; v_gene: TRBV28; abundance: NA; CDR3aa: CASSLFGLRDRAGYEQYF; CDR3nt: TGTGCCAGCAGTTTATTCGGTTTACGGGACCGAGCGGGGTACGAGCAGTACTTC
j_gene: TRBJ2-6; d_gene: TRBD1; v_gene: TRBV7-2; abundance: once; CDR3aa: CASIRDSNSGANVLTF; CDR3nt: TGTGCCAGCATCAGGGACAGTAACTCTGGGGCCAACGTCCTGACTTTC
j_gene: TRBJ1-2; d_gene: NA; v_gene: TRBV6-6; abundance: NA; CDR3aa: CASSSAAGLDYGYTF; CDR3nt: TGTGCCAGCAGTTCCGCCGCCGGACTAGACTATGGCTACACCTTC
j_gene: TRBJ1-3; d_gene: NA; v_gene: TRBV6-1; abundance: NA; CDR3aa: CASSVSVSGNTIYF; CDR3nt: TGTGCCAGCAGTGTATCAGTCTCTGGAAACACCATATATTTT
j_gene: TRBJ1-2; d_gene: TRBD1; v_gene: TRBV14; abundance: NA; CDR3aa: CASSQDLTGVNGYTF; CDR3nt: TGTGCCAGCAGCCAAGACCTCACAGGGGTTAATGGCTACACCTTC
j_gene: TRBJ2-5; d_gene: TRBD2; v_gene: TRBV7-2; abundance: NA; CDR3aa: CASSLGGLAGAGETQYF; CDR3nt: TGTGCCAGCAGCTTAGGTGGGCTAGCGGGAGCTGGGGAGACCCAGTACTTC
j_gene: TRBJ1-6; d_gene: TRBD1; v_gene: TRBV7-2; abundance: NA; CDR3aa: CASSIGQGEGNSPLHF; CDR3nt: TGTGCCAGCAGCATAGGACAGGGGGAAGGCAATTCACCCCTCCACTTT
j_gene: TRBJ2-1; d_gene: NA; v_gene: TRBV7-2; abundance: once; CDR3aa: CASSLVTTANEQFF; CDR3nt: TGTGCCAGCAGCTTAGTTACCACTGCCAATGAGCAGTTCTTC
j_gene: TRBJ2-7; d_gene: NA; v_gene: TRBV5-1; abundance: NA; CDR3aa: CASSESGTLAYEQYF; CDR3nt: TGCGCCAGCAGCGAATCCGGGACACTAGCCTACGAGCAGTACTTC
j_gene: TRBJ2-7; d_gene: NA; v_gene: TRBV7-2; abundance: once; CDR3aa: CASSLQPGDYEQYF; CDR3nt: TGTGCCAGCAGCTTACAACCGGGTGACTACGAGCAGTACTTC
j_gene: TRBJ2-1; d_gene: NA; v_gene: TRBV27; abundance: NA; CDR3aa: CASGGDGTYNEQFF; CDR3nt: TGTGCCAGTGGGGGAGACGGCACCTACAATGAGCAGTTCTTC
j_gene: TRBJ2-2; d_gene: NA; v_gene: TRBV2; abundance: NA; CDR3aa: CASSVPGGRGSGELFF; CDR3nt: TGTGCCAGCAGCGTGCCCGGGGGGCGAGGTAGCGGGGAGCTGTTTTTT
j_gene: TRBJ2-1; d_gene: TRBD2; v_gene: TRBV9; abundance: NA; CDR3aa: CASSEISSGSNEQFF; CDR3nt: TGTGCCAGCAGCGAAATATCCAGCGGGAGTAATGAGCAGTTCTTC
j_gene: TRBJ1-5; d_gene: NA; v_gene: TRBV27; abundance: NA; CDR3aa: CASRPRLGNQPQHF; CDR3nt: TGTGCCAGCAGACCTCGGTTAGGCAATCAGCCCCAGCATTTT
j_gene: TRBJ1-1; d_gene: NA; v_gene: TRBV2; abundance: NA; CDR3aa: CATTWGVNTEAFF; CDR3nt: TGTGCCACCACTTGGGGGGTGAACACTGAAGCTTTCTTT
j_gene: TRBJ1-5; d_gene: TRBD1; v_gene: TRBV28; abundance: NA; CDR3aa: CASSLRQGAPNQPQHF; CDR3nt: TGTGCCAGCAGTTTAAGACAGGGGGCCCCTAATCAGCCCCAGCATTTT
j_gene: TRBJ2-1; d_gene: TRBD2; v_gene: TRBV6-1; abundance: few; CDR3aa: CASRLPGLAGGAQFF; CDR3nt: TGTGCCAGCAGACTACCGGGACTAGCGGGAGGGGCGCAGTTCTTC
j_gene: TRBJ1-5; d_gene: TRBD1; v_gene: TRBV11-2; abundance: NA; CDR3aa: CASSLNLQGGNQPQHF; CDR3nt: TGTGCCAGCAGCTTAAACCTACAGGGGGGTAATCAGCCCCAGCATTTT
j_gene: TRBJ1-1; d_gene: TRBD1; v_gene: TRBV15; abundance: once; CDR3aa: CATSSGTGVTEAFF; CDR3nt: TGTGCCACCAGTTCCGGGACAGGGGTAACTGAAGCTTTCTTT
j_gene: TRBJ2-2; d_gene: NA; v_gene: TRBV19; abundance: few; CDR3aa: CASRVGTSAGELFF; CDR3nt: TGTGCCAGTAGAGTCGGGACGTCGGCCGGGGAGCTGTTTTTT
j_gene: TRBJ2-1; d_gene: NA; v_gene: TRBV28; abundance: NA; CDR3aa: CASSPRSRHEQFF; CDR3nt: TGTGCCAGCAGTCCGCGTTCGCGGCATGAGCAGTTCTTC
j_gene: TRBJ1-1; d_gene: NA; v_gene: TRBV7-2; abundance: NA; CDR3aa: CASSRPWPNTEAFF; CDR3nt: TGTGCCAGCAGCAGGCCCTGGCCGAACACTGAAGCTTTCTTT
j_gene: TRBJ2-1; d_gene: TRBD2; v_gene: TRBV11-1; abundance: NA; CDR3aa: CASSLASRLAVYNEQFF; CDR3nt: TGTGCCAGCAGCTTAGCCAGTCGGCTAGCGGTTTACAATGAGCAGTTCTTC
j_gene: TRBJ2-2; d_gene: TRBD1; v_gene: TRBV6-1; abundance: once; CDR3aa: CASSPPTGVTGELFF; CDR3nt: TGTGCCAGCAGTCCACCTACAGGGGTCACCGGGGAGCTGTTTTTT
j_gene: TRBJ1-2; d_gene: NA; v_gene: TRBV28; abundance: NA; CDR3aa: CASSQEVGFYGYTF; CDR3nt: TGTGCCAGCAGTCAAGAAGTTGGGTTCTATGGCTACACCTTC